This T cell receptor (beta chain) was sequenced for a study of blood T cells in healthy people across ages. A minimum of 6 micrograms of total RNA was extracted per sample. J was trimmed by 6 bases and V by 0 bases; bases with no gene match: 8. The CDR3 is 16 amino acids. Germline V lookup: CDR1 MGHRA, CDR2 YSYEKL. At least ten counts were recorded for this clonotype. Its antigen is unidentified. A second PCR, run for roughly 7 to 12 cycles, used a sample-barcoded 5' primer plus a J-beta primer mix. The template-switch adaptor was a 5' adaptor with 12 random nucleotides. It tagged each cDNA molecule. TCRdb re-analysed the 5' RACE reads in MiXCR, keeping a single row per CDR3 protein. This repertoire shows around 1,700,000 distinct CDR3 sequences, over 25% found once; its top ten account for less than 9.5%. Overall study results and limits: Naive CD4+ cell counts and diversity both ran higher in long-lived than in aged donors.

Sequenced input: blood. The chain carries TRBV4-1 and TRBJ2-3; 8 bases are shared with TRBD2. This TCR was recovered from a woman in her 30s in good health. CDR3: CASSQEDAGGEDTQYF. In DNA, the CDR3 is TGCGCCAGCAGCCAAGAGGACGCGGGGGGCGAGGATACGCAGTATTTT.